One and the same sample provided the 8 T cell receptor beta chains below, sequenced in a study of PD-1 blockade in classical Hodgkin lymphoma. Every single patient, without exception, relapsed after autologous stem cell transplantation, and brentuximab vedotin exposure varied. Method: immunoSEQ multiplex PCR; TCRdb's copy keeps in-frame clones and lacks some. The sample contains 39,000 or so clones, around 83% of which appear only once. Material: peripheral blood mononuclear cells (PBMCs), obtained before the second cycle of nivolumab. The receptor source for this set is a human donor with classical Hodgkin lymphoma.

The genes are TRBV28 and TRBJ1-2; D call uncertain. The germline V and J ends were trimmed by 7 bases and 3 bases, with 15 bases remaining between them. CDR1 is MDHEN and CDR2 is SYDVKM in the germline V gene. There are 14 residues in the CDR3. CDR3 loop: CASKNGPGYYGYTF. CDR3 DNA sequence: TGTGCCAGCAAAAATGGCCCAGGATACTATGGCTACACCTTC.

The genes are TRBV7-9 and TRBJ1-5; D is perhaps TRBD1 (5 bases). The CDR3 has 14 amino acids. From germline, CDR1 is SEHNR and CDR2 FQNEAQ (reference sequence). The germline V and J ends were trimmed by 0 bases and 7 bases, with 10 bases remaining between them. The CDR3 spells CASSLAGGSQPQHF. The CDR3 region has the DNA TGTGCCAGCAGCTTAGCTGGGGGTTCGCAGCCCCAGCATTTT.

The chain joins TRBV5-6 to TRBJ2-1; TRBD2 matches at 8 bases. With 4 bases clipped from V and 6 bases from J, the junction kept 9 bases outside the gene matches. In germline, CDR1 is SGHDT, CDR2 YYEEEE. The CDR3 runs to 15 residues. CDR3 in amino acids: CASSASGTSFNEQFF. In DNA form, the CDR3 reads TGTGCCAGCAGCGCATCCGGGACTAGTTTCAATGAGCAGTTCTTC.

The V and J genes are TRBV28 and TRBJ1-2; a possible D gene is TRBD1 (6 bases). The V gene lost 3 bases and the J gene lost 3 bases, with 14 bases spanning the gap. Looked up from germline, CDR1 is MDHEN and CDR2 is SYDVKM. This CDR3 spans 15 amino acids. The CDR3 region is CASSFRSGTHYGYTF. Here the CDR3 DNA reads TGTGCCAGCAGTTTTAGATCCGGGACACACTATGGCTACACCTTC.

V gene TRBV6-1 combines with J gene TRBJ2-3; D uncertain. V was shortened by 6 bases and J by 2 bases, with 9 bases between the two germline ends. The CDR3 has 13 amino acids. Germline CDR1 is MNHNS and CDR2 is SASEGT. The CDR3 DNA sequence: TGTGCCAGCAGAGAGTTTGTCACAGATACGCAGTATTTT. Protein: CASREFVTDTQYF.

The genes are TRBV23-1 and TRBJ1-3, with D hard to call. TRBV23-1 is identified as an open reading frame with a role that is uncertain. This CDR3 contains 16 residues. Between the trimmed V and J ends, which lost 0 bases and 4 bases, there was a span of 13 bases. The CDR3 reads CASSQSGLLGGNTIYF. The CDR3 region has the DNA TGCGCCAGCAGTCAATCGGGGTTACTGGGAGGAAACACCATATATTTT.

The J gene is TRBJ1-6, the V gene TRBV18, with D possibly TRBD1 on 6 matching bases. The V and J ends lost 3 bases and 7 bases respectively, with 16 bases between them. The CDR3 covers 16 residues. Germline V gene lookup returns CDR1 KGHSH and CDR2 LQKENI. DNA for the CDR3: TGTGCCAGCTCACCTAGACAGGAACATAGGAATTCACCCCTCCACTTT. It is translated as CASSPRQEHRNSPLHF.

The rearrangement links TRBV9 to TRBJ2-3; 14 bases are a match to TRBD2. This CDR3 spans 15 amino acids. From germline, CDR1 is SGDLS and CDR2 YYNGEE. The trim removed 6 bases at V and 3 bases at J, leaving 3 bases unmatched. CDR3 DNA: TGTGCCAGCAACCGACTAGCGGGAGGGACAGATACGCAGTATTTT. It is translated as CASNRLAGGTDTQYF. The full variable domain, completed using reference TRBV9 and TRBJ2-3, is DSGVTQTPKHLITATGQRVTLRCSPRSGDLSVYWYQQSLDQGLQFLIQYYNGEERAKGNILERFSAQQFPDLHSELNLSSLELGDSALYFCASNRLAGGTDTQYFGPGTRLTVL.